The TCR beta chain described here comes from a study of shared clonotypes between healthy human individuals. Study overall: Those who served as donors were two women and three men between the ages of 18 and 49. Study-wide findings and caveats: Sequencing depth was expected to influence donor clonotype sharing. A small donor pool kept down the genetic and exposure-history diversity that was represented.

TCRdb keeps only in-frame clones here, not all; method: immunoSEQ multiplex PCR. The sample holds hundreds of thousands of clones; roughly 95% are singletons and the top ten take 0.11%. It was CD45RO-negative cells, positively selected for CCR7, that made up naive CD8 cells, with terminally differentiated effector memory CD45RA+ cells excluded. Comments on this clone: The antigen is not known.

Germline CDR1 SGHDT, CDR2 YYEEEE. The CDR3 is made up of 15 amino acids. Trimming removed 1 base from V and 4 bases from J, with 12 bases in between. V is TRBV5-6 and J is TRBJ1-3; D gene ambiguous. The TCR originated in a woman aged 25 to 39 in good health. The sequenced material came from naive CD8+ T cells sorted from blood. The CDR3 region is CASSLLTESGNTIYF. The CDR3 nucleotides are TGTGCCAGCAGCTTGCTGACTGAATCCGGAAACACCATATATTTT.